This TCR beta chain appears in the sequencing data of a study of control samples from healthy donors and cancer patients. Assay: immunoSEQ multiplex PCR; the TCRdb copy retains only in-frame clones and omits some. The sample lists around 68,000 clones; around four fifths were seen once. Germline V gene lookup returns CDR1 SEHNR and CDR2 FQNEAQ (reference sequence). CDR3 length equals 16 residues. The V segment lost 5 bases and the J segment 6 bases; nucleotides outside the gene matches: 11. The sequenced material came from blood. The chain carries TRBV7-9 and TRBJ2-2; 8 bases line up with TRBD2. The receptor comes from a man aged 50 to 59 in good health. DNA for the CDR3: TGTGCCAGCAGCCCACTTGGACTAGCAGTCTCCGGGGAGCTGTTTTTT. Translation gives CASSPLGLAVSGELFF.